This T cell receptor (beta chain) was found in a study of sequential checkpoint blockade in melanoma. Study-wide context: Each arm's sequence ended with maintenance nivolumab. Under 95 pretreatment tumor DNA samples were TCRβ immunosequenced.

This sample's treatment: randomized to nivolumab then ipilimumab (arm A) or the reverse (arm B). DNA-damaging chemotherapy had not been given to any patient beforehand. This CDR3 comprises 15 residues. V gave up 0 bases and J gave up 1 base, with 10 bases separating them. Germline V gene lookup returns CDR1 SGHRS and CDR2 YFSETQ. Measured with immunoSEQ multiplex PCR; TCRdb has only the in-frame clones, and not every one. Of about 9,600 clones detected, roughly 28% appear once; the ten largest clones hold around a fifth. The sequence was collected from a human donor with melanoma. Sequencing was performed on tumor tissue (inferred from file names), taken from a patient given nivolumab and ipilimumab in sequence. The chain links TRBV5-1 to TRBJ1-1; D not certain. The CDR3 bases are TGCGCCAGCAGCTTGGGGTCGGTCCCGAACACTGAAGCTTTCTTT. Translated: CASSLGSVPNTEAFF. Using reference TRBV5-1 and TRBJ1-1 for the parts outside the CDR3, the full variable domain is KAGVTQTPRYLIKTRGQQVTLSCSPISGHRSVSWYQQTPGQGLQFLFEYFSETQRNKGNFPGRFSGRQFSNSRSEMNVSTLELGDSALYLCASSLGSVPNTEAFFGQGTRLTVV.